The 13 T cell receptor beta chains presented below share a single source sample, sequenced in a study of human T cells and chemical hapten exposure. Each CDR3 protein gets one entry after TCRdb re-called the RACE reads with MiXCR. The sample gives 95,000 to 150,000 distinct CDR3 sequences, roughly 13% of which show up once; 0.92% is in the top ten. Documented time point: patch test 1, 2 weeks after DPC sensitization. Treatment of the sample: therapeutic diphenylcyclopropenone sensitization with weekly scalp DPC. This material consisted of whole blood, taken in connection with sensitization to the hapten diphenylcyclopropenone (DPC). These receptors were taken from a man younger than 35 with alopecia areata. Some clones in this sample may be carry-over from other donors' samples.

This clonotype was seen a few times. The chain uses TRBV18 and TRBJ2-7, with TRBD1 identical over 7 bases. This CDR3 region has 15 residues. Trimming removed 4 bases from V and 0 bases from J; junction bases left unmatched: 6. Germline assignment: CDR1 KGHSH and CDR2 LQKENI. Here the CDR3 reads CASSLTDRHSYEQYF. The CDR3 DNA reads TGTGCCAGCTCACTTACGGACAGGCACTCCTACGAGCAGTACTTC.

This clonotype appeared a few times. The chain is built from TRBV5-5 and TRBJ2-5, with 11 bases matching TRBD1. Germline CDR1 is SGHKS and CDR2 is YYEKEE (reference sequence). Trimming at V came to 3 bases and at J to 4 bases, leaving 8 bases not matched to a gene. The CDR3 is 16 residues long. CDR3 coding DNA: TGTGCCAGCAGCTGGAGGGGACAGGGGGTCCCAGAGACCCAGTACTTC. This translates into CASSWRGQGVPETQYF.

This clonotype was detected many times. The V call is TRBV2, the J call TRBJ1-4; D is unresolved. The V end was cut by 5 bases, the J end by 0 bases, with 13 bases between. Germline V gene data show CDR1 as SNHLY and CDR2 as FYNNEI. The CDR3 has 16 residues. This CDR3 is CASSYYGYTTNEKLFF. The CDR3 DNA follows: TGTGCCAGCAGTTACTACGGTTATACAACTAATGAAAAACTGTTTTTT.

The chain carries TRBV2 and TRBJ2-7, with D possibly TRBD1 on 5 matching bases. The CDR3 sequence is 13 residues long. CDR1 and CDR2 (germline): SNHLY, FYNNEI. Trimming removed 4 bases from V and 7 bases from J, with 14 bases in between. In DNA form, the CDR3 reads TGTGCCAGCAGTGCACAGGCCCTGGGGGAGCAGTACTTC. This gives the protein CASSAQALGEQYF. Full variable domain (rest looked up from reference TRBV2 and TRBJ2-7): EPEVTQTPSHQVTQMGQEVILRCVPISNHLYFYWYRQILGQKVEFLVSFYNNEISEKSEIFDDQFSVERPDGSNFTLKIRSTKLEDSAMYFCASSAQALGEQYFGPGTRLTVT.

This clonotype appeared once. The chain carries TRBV6-2 or TRBV6-3 and TRBJ1-1; D unresolved. Between the trimmed V and J ends, which lost 10 bases and 1 base, there was a span of 10 bases. The CDR3 has 12 residues. CDR1 MNHEY and CDR2 SVGEGT come from the germline V gene. CDR3 sequence (DNA): TGTGCCACCAGAGATGGGAACACTGAAGCTTTCTTT. Translation: CATRDGNTEAFF.

This clonotype was recorded many times. The chain carries TRBV3-1 and TRBJ1-1; possible D gene TRBD1, 5 bases. Between the trimmed V and J ends, which lost 1 base and 11 bases, there was a span of 11 bases. This CDR3 is built from 12 residues. In germline, CDR1 is LGHDT, CDR2 YNNKEL (reference sequence). CDR3 nucleotide sequence: TGTGCCAGCAGCCAAGGGGGCCGAGTTGCTTTCTTT. The encoded protein is CASSQGGRVAFF.

This chain uses TRBV9 with TRBJ2-3; 8 nucleotides line up with TRBD2. The CDR3 covers 15 residues. J lost 4 bases, V lost 0 bases, and 4 bases had no gene match. From germline, CDR1 is SGDLS and CDR2 YYNGEE. In DNA form, the CDR3 reads TGTGCCAGCAGCGTAGCGGGGGGGACCCCAGATACGCAGTATTTT. It specifies CASSVAGGTPDTQYF.

About this clonotype itself: A junction boundary mismatches the germline segment, possibly from a read error. CDR3 sequence reads: CASSPAWQETNF. CDR3 nucleotides: TGTGCCAGCAGTCCAGCATGGCAGGAGACCAACTTC. J is TRBJ1-2 and V is TRBV28; D not certain. This CDR3 region has 12 residues. The germline V gene has CDR1 MDHEN and CDR2 SYDVKM.

The chain employs TRBV11-3 and TRBJ2-5; D might be TRBD1 (5 bases). Germline assignment: CDR1 SGHNT and CDR2 YENEEA. The CDR3 extends over 14 amino acids. The germline V and J ends were trimmed by 0 bases and 0 bases, with 5 bases remaining between them. The CDR3: CASSLEGDQETQYF. As DNA, the CDR3 is TGTGCCAGCAGCTTAGAAGGGGACCAAGAGACCCAGTACTTC.

The CDR3 sequence: CASSQDGFSTNEKLFF. CDR3 nucleotides: TGCGCCAGCAGCCAAGATGGCTTTTCGACTAATGAAAAACTGTTTTTT. The gene calls are TRBV4-3 and TRBJ1-4; no clear D gene. The CDR3 loop spans 16 amino acids. The V gene lost 0 bases and the J gene lost 2 bases, with 10 bases spanning the gap. Germline lookup yields CDR1 LGHNA and CDR2 YSLEER.

This clonotype was found a few times. The chain employs TRBV5-1 and TRBJ1-4; D possibly corresponds to TRBD1 (6 bases). V gave up 1 base and J gave up 8 bases, with 9 bases separating them. CDR1 is SGHRS, CDR2 YFSETQ, per germline. The CDR3 loop spans 13 amino acids. CDR3 sequence: CASSLQGREKLFF. DNA for the CDR3: TGCGCCAGCAGCTTGCAGGGGCGGGAAAAACTGTTTTTT.

In its sample, this clonotype was seen a few times. The gene calls are TRBV4-3 and TRBJ2-6; D unresolved. CDR1 LGHNA and CDR2 YSLEER come from the germline V gene. V dropped 0 bases and J dropped 0 bases, with 6 bases sitting between them. The CDR3 contains 16 residues. CDR3 sequence (DNA): TGCGCCAGCAGCCAAGAGTTCAGCTCTGGGGCCAACGTCCTGACTTTC. Its translation is CASSQEFSSGANVLTF.

The chain combines TRBV5-5 with TRBJ1-1, with D perhaps TRBD1 (5 bases). Germline assignment: CDR1 SGHKS and CDR2 YYEKEE (reference sequence). CDR3 size: 13 residues. The chain's CDR3 is CVTPKTENTEAFF. CDR3 in DNA: TGTGTCACTCCAAAGACAGAGAACACTGAAGCTTTCTTT.